The next 27 T cell receptor beta chains were all read from a single sample in a study of T-cell memory formation after mild COVID-19. In TCRdb, the 5' RACE reads were re-called with MiXCR into one record per CDR3 protein. The sample holds approximately 290,000 distinct CDR3 sequences, around 19% seen once. The specimen was PBMCs or a T cell subset sorted from them (not recorded which). These receptor sequences come from a man aged 18 to 29 who had mild COVID-19 (a few samples of this study predate the infection). Cell type and time point are not known.

V and J are TRBV28 and TRBJ2-7; 7 positions agree with TRBD1. Looked up from germline, CDR1 is MDHEN and CDR2 is SYDVKM. J was trimmed by 2 bases and V by 7 bases; bases with no gene match: 8. CDR3 length: 14 residues. DNA for the CDR3: TGTGCCAGCACCACCCTGGGACAGCCCTACGAGCAGTACGTC. Translating it yields CASTTLGQPYEQYV.

The V gene is TRBV3-1, the J gene TRBJ1-1; maybe TRBD1 (5 bases). From germline, CDR1 is LGHDT and CDR2 YNNKEL (reference sequence). V dropped 4 bases and J dropped 1 base, with 13 bases sitting between them. The CDR3 spans 15 residues. For the CDR3, the DNA is TGTGCCAGCAGCCCAGCCGGGACGGAGAACACTGAAGCTTTCTTT. Protein: CASSPAGTENTEAFF.

This clonotype showed up just a few times. The gene calls are TRBV2 and TRBJ1-5; D gene uncertain. Trimming stripped 7 bases from V and 6 bases from J, with 13 bases between. The CDR3 runs to 13 residues. CDR1 is SNHLY, CDR2 FYNNEI, per germline. CDR3 sequence reads: CASISEEAQPQHF. CDR3 nucleotide sequence: TGTGCCAGCATATCCGAGGAGGCTCAGCCCCAGCATTTT.

This clonotype has at least ten counts. The genes are TRBV20-1 and TRBJ2-7; TRBD2 might be the D (6 bases). The CDR3 loop spans 14 amino acids. Trimming stripped 3 bases from V and 0 bases from J, with 12 bases between. Germline CDR1 and CDR2: DFQATT and SNEGSKA (reference sequence). In nucleotides, the CDR3 is TGCAGTGCTAGTCAGCGGGCGAACTCCTACGAGCAGTACTTC. It translates to CSASQRANSYEQYF.

This chain links TRBV5-1 with TRBJ2-2; 9 positions agree with TRBD2. The trim removed 5 bases at V and 3 bases at J, leaving 8 bases unmatched. The CDR3 contains 16 residues. Germline V gene lookup returns CDR1 SGHRS and CDR2 YFSETQ. Written as DNA, the CDR3 is TGCGCCAGCAGGCCCGCGGGGGGGCCTCACACCGGGGAGCTGTTTTTT. Translation gives CASRPAGGPHTGELFF.

The rearrangement joins TRBV28 to TRBJ2-5; D perhaps matches TRBD1 (5 bases). Germline CDR1 and CDR2: MDHEN and SYDVKM. CDR3 size: 14 residues. V lost 9 bases to trimming and J lost 2 bases, with 16 bases between them. The CDR3 spells CASAFDSPQETQYF. CDR3 DNA: TGTGCCAGTGCCTTCGACAGCCCGCAAGAGACCCAGTACTTC.

In this sample, this clonotype turned up a few times. The V and J genes are TRBV9 and TRBJ2-3; TRBD1 or TRBD2 may be the D gene (7 bases each). The CDR3 is made up of 15 amino acids. V shed 3 bases and J shed 6 bases, with 17 bases lying between them. Per germline, CDR1 SGDLS and CDR2 YYNGEE. For the CDR3, the DNA is TGTGCCAGCAGCGACGTGGGAGGGGGCTGGGATACGCAGTATTTT. Its protein is CASSDVGGGWDTQYF.

This clonotype was recorded a few times. The chain is built from TRBV5-1 and TRBJ1-4, with D perhaps TRBD1 (5 bases). The V gene lost 0 bases and the J gene lost 13 bases, with 16 bases spanning the gap. This CDR3 is built from 14 residues. The germline V gene has CDR1 SGHRS and CDR2 YFSETQ. The CDR3, as DNA: TGCGCCAGCAGCTTGGCGCAGGGTGGTAGTCGACTGTTTTTT. It yields the protein CASSLAQGGSRLFF.

This clonotype was detected only a few times. V is TRBV11-2 and J is TRBJ2-5, with D possibly matching TRBD2 (6 bases). CDR3 length: 13 amino acids. V lost 5 bases to trimming and J lost 4 bases, with 11 bases between them. CDR1 is SGHAT and CDR2 is FQNNGV in the germline V gene. CDR3 DNA: TGTGCCAGCAGCAGACTAGTAGGAGAGACCCAGTACTTC. This encodes CASSRLVGETQYF. Based on the CDR3 plus reference TRBV11-2 and TRBJ2-5, the full variable domain is EAGVAQSPRYKIIEKRQSVAFWCNPISGHATLYWYQQILGQGPKLLIQFQNNGVVDDSQLPKDRFSAERLKGVDSTLKIQPAKLEDSAVYLCASSRLVGETQYFGPGTRLLVL.

The chain links TRBV12-3 or TRBV12-4 to TRBJ2-1; no firm D call. The CDR3 spans 12 residues. The V and J ends lost 6 bases and 7 bases respectively, with 10 bases between them. The CDR3 loop reads CASRINWNEQFF. CDR3 nucleotide sequence: TGTGCCAGCAGAATAAACTGGAATGAGCAGTTCTTC.

This clonotype occurred a few times. The chain joins TRBV9 to TRBJ1-3; no definite D call. Germline CDR1 SGDLS, CDR2 YYNGEE. Deletions cut 1 base from V and 2 bases from J, with 10 bases between. The CDR3 has 15 amino acids. CDR3 amino acids: CASSVREVPGNTIYF. Written as DNA, the CDR3 is TGTGCCAGCAGCGTAAGGGAAGTTCCTGGAAACACCATATATTTT. Supplemented by reference TRBV9 and TRBJ1-3, the full variable domain reads DSGVTQTPKHLITATGQRVTLRCSPRSGDLSVYWYQQSLDQGLQFLIQYYNGEERAKGNILERFSAQQFPDLHSELNLSSLELGDSALYFCASSVREVPGNTIYFGEGSWLTVV.

This clonotype came up a few times. The V call is TRBV27, the J call TRBJ1-3, with a tentative D call TRBD1 (5 bases). The V gene's germline CDR1 is MNHEY and CDR2 SMNVEV (reference sequence). The CDR3 consists of 16 residues. Trimming pared 3 bases from V and 0 bases from J, leaving 12 bases between. This CDR3 reads CASSLGGHASGNTIYF. The CDR3 DNA follows: TGTGCCAGCAGTTTGGGTGGACATGCCTCTGGAAACACCATATATTTT.

The chain recombines TRBV19 with TRBJ1-5, with a tentative D call TRBD1 (6 bases). The CDR3 loop spans 17 amino acids. Trimming removed 8 bases from V and 0 bases from J, with 20 bases in between. Germline V gene lookup returns CDR1 LNHDA and CDR2 SQIVND (reference sequence). The CDR3 DNA reads as TGTGCCAGTTCCGGGGGCGTGGGTCGAGATAGCAATCAGCCCCAGCATTTT. It yields the protein CASSGGVGRDSNQPQHF.

The genes are TRBV20-1 and TRBJ2-5; D not certain. The CDR3 is 17 residues long. V dropped 2 bases and J dropped 2 bases, with 21 bases sitting between them. Germline values: CDR1 DFQATT, CDR2 SNEGSKA (reference sequence). The chain's CDR3 is CSARPYLGIGTQETQYF. CDR3 bases: TGCAGTGCTAGACCTTACTTAGGTATTGGAACTCAAGAGACCCAGTACTTC.

This clonotype was counted many times. The chain employs TRBV5-1 and TRBJ2-1; D gene uncertain. The CDR3 is 14 residues long. Germline CDR1 is SGHRS and CDR2 is YFSETQ. Deletions cut 0 bases from V and 7 bases from J, with 11 bases between. CDR3 DNA sequence: TGCGCCAGCAGCTTGGGTGGCCTGGGAAATGAGCAGTTCTTC. Translating it yields CASSLGGLGNEQFF.

The V call is TRBV3-1, the J call TRBJ2-5; D not certain. Germline loops: CDR1 LGHDT, CDR2 YNNKEL (reference sequence). This CDR3 is built from 13 residues. The V gene lost 0 bases and the J gene lost 7 bases, with 9 bases spanning the gap. The chain's CDR3 is CASSQDASGTQYF. In DNA, the CDR3 is TGTGCCAGCAGCCAAGATGCTTCGGGGACCCAGTACTTC.

The rearrangement joins TRBV9 to TRBJ1-2; D unclear. The CDR3 totals 14 residues. Germline V gene sequence: CDR1 SGDLS, CDR2 YYNGEE. With 2 bases removed from V and 7 bases from J, the gap between germline ends came to 15 bases. CDR3 nucleotides: TGTGCCAGCAGCGTTACGGGGATTTCGGGTGGCTACACCTTC. It yields the protein CASSVTGISGGYTF.

This clonotype was seen ten or more times. J is TRBJ2-5 and V is TRBV24-1, with unresolved D. The CDR3 loop spans 13 amino acids. The germline CDR1 and CDR2 sequences are KGHDR and SFDVKD. V was cut by 7 bases and J by 1 base, with 9 bases left in between. The DNA for the CDR3 is TGTGCCACCAGCGGAATATTCCAAGAGACCCAGTACTTC. Translation gives CATSGIFQETQYF.

V usage is TRBV12-3 or TRBV12-4 and J usage is TRBJ2-5, with a tentative D call TRBD2 (5 bases). V was shortened by 6 bases and J by 3 bases, with 11 bases between the two germline ends. CDR3 length equals 13 residues. CDR3 nucleotides: TGTGCCAGCAGCGTCCTCGGGGAAGAGACCCAGTACTTC. This codes for CASSVLGEETQYF.

This clonotype showed up many times. Its ends do not fully match the called genes, so a read error is possible. The chain links TRBV28 to TRBJ1-1; D remains ambiguous. Germline V gives CDR1 MDHEN, CDR2 SYDVKM. This CDR3 has 11 amino acids. The CDR3 DNA reads TGCGCCAGCAGCTTTAACACTGAAGCTTTCTTT. It specifies CASSFNTEAFF.

The rearrangement uses TRBV6-2 or TRBV6-3 and TRBJ2-2; D may be TRBD1 or TRBD2 (5 bases each). CDR3 length: 15 amino acids. Germline-derived CDR1 and CDR2 are MNHEY and SVGEGT. The V end lost 2 bases, the J end lost 5 bases, and 12 bases lay between the germline ends. CDR3 DNA: TGTGCCAGCAGTTACGGGGGTGAGGGAACCGGGGAGCTGTTTTTT. This encodes CASSYGGEGTGELFF.

CDR3 region: CAWDLGVGGEETQYF. DNA of the CDR3: TGTGCCTGGGACTTAGGAGTTGGGGGGGAAGAGACCCAGTACTTC. The chain joins TRBV30 to TRBJ2-5, with 7 bases fitting TRBD2. V shed 5 bases and J 3 bases; nucleotides not matched to a gene: 12. The CDR3 covers 15 residues. Per germline, CDR1 GTSNPN and CDR2 SVGIG (reference sequence).

The chain joins TRBV7-6 to TRBJ2-5; the D is unclear. The CDR3 consists of 14 residues. The germline V and J ends were trimmed by 0 bases and 9 bases, with 14 bases remaining between them. CDR1 and CDR2 (germline): SGHVS, FNYEAQ. The CDR3 reads CASSLAPPGTAQYF. The CDR3 DNA reads as TGTGCCAGCAGCTTAGCGCCCCCCGGTACGGCCCAGTACTTC.

J is TRBJ2-5 and V is TRBV13, with D perhaps TRBD1 (6 bases). Trimming removed 6 bases at V and 3 bases at J, with 11 bases between. Germline V CDR1 and CDR2: PRHDT, FYEKMQ (reference sequence). This CDR3 spans 13 amino acids. CDR3 amino acids: CASRGTGKETQYF. The CDR3 coding sequence is TGTGCCAGCAGGGGAACAGGGAAAGAGACCCAGTACTTC.

Note on this clonotype: A junction boundary mismatches the germline segment, possibly from a read error. This chain uses TRBV2 with TRBJ2-1; 8 bases fit TRBD2. CDR1 SNHLY and CDR2 FYNNEI come from the germline V gene. The CDR3 loop spans 12 amino acids. The CDR3 nucleotides read TGTGACAGCGGGGGACCCTACAATGAGCAGTTCTTC. Amino acids: CDSGGPYNEQFF.

This rearrangement joins TRBV29-1 to TRBJ1-3, with 8 bases lining up with TRBD1. V was pared by 1 base and J by 0 bases, with 8 bases of the junction left unmatched. Germline CDR1 and CDR2: SQVTM and ANQGSEA. The CDR3 extends over 17 amino acids. CDR3 sequence (DNA): TGCAGCGTTGAAGGAGAAGGACAGGGACACTCTGGAAACACCATATATTTT. This encodes CSVEGEGQGHSGNTIYF.

The gene calls are TRBV20-1 and TRBJ1-3, with 10 bases lining up with TRBD1. The length of the CDR3 is 16 residues. The trim removed 5 bases at V and 1 base at J, leaving 8 bases unmatched. Germline assignment: CDR1 DFQATT and CDR2 SNEGSKA (reference sequence). For the CDR3, the DNA is TGCAGTGCTGCAACTGGACAGGGGGGGTCTGGAAACACCATATATTTT. Translation: CSAATGQGGSGNTIYF.